Sequencing of this T cell receptor beta chain was carried out in a study of radiation and T cells in renal cell carcinoma. Study in general: Nephrectomy followed 15 Gy stereotactic body radiation by 4 weeks. Study-level findings and limits: Pretreatment tumor biopsies were lacking, so baseline clonotypes are unknown.

V was shortened by 4 bases and J by 5 bases, with 11 bases between the two germline ends. The CDR3 has 12 amino acids. Per germline, CDR1 SQVTM and CDR2 ANQGSEA. Regarding this clone: Antigen unknown.

The sample's time point: baseline pretreatment blood. As to treatment: 15 Gy SBRT to primary tumor, nephrectomy 4 weeks later. Measured with immunoSEQ multiplex PCR; TCRdb has only the in-frame clones, and not every one. The sample has about 61,000 clones, roughly 79% seen once. This rearrangement joins TRBV29-1 to TRBJ2-5, with D perhaps TRBD2 (6 bases). This clonotype originated in a man aged 60-69 years with renal cell carcinoma. The sample here was blood, taken from a patient whose treatment included radiotherapy and nephrectomy. The CDR3 DNA sequence: TGCAGCGTTGGCCGGGGGACCGAGACCCAGTACTTC. Translation gives CSVGRGTETQYF.